The rows below give T cell receptor beta chains drawn from one sample of a study of T cell repertoires in cytomegalovirus infection. TCRdb fed the reads into MiXCR, producing one record per CDR3 protein. Altogether around 130,000 distinct CDR3 sequences are present, approximately 8.8% being singletons, with the ten largest covering 10%. The source material was PBMCs. These receptors originate from a human donor in good health (CMV status not recorded). Some clones in this sample may be carry-over from other donors' samples. The CDR3 runs from the conserved cysteine through the conserved F or W. The order of the fields is V gene, J gene, CDR3 protein.

V: TRBV29-1
J: TRBJ2-4
CDR3: CSVNPAGMVAKNIQYF

V: TRBV19
J: TRBJ1-1
CDR3: CASNERGGTEAFF

V: TRBV30
J: TRBJ2-7
CDR3: CAWGRTGQGAHEQYF

V: TRBV11-2
J: TRBJ2-1
CDR3: CASRLGSYNEQFF

V: TRBV4-1
J: TRBJ2-3
CDR3: CASSPRTNRYSTDTQYF

V: TRBV14
J: TRBJ1-1
CDR3: CASSQGQGLKTEAFF

V: TRBV12-3/TRBV12-4
J: TRBJ1-5
CDR3: CASSLAGLQHF

V: TRBV5-1
J: TRBJ1-1
CDR3: CASSPTVGKNTEAFF

V: TRBV2
J: TRBJ1-1
CDR3: CASRDRGMNTEAFF

V: TRBV15
J: TRBJ1-2
CDR3: CATSRDNQGSYGYTF

V: TRBV7-8
J: TRBJ1-1
CDR3: CASTLDRAETEAFF

V: TRBV7-8
J: TRBJ1-5
CDR3: CASSLSGVDQPQHF

V: TRBV10-3
J: TRBJ1-6
CDR3: CAINPDQGSPLHF

V: TRBV6-6
J: TRBJ2-7
CDR3: CASSYSTGPLSEQYF

V: TRBV20-1
J: TRBJ2-5
CDR3: CSARDGDSMQETQYF

V: TRBV2
J: TRBJ1-1
CDR3: CASSEEAPGTEAFF

V: TRBV2
J: TRBJ2-7
CDR3: CASSVGQGRSYEQYF

V: TRBV19
J: TRBJ1-5
CDR3: CASSFLYTNQPQHF

V: TRBV2
J: TRBJ1-1
CDR3: CASSAFWGQNTEAFF

V: TRBV6-2/TRBV6-3
J: TRBJ1-1
CDR3: CASTTYRNELNTEAFF

V: TRBV6-5
J: TRBJ1-6
CDR3: CASSYGTGGSPLHF

V: TRBV7-2
J: TRBJ2-4
CDR3: CASRSIAKNIQYF

V: TRBV29-1
J: TRBJ1-1
CDR3: CSAEGGAVNTEAFF

V: TRBV12-3/TRBV12-4
J: TRBJ2-7
CDR3: CASSPLQGRYEQYF

V: TRBV14
J: TRBJ2-4
CDR3: CASSQGVSVAKNIQYF

V: TRBV10-3
J: TRBJ2-5
CDR3: CAIAGGLQETQYF

V: TRBV5-1
J: TRBJ1-1
CDR3: CASSLEGQRNTEAFF

V: TRBV28
J: TRBJ2-3
CDR3: CASSYRTGLTDTQYF

V: TRBV14
J: TRBJ2-1
CDR3: CASSQVRGTTYNEQFF

V: TRBV12-3/TRBV12-4
J: TRBJ1-2
CDR3: CASSSTGSYGYTF

V: TRBV19
J: TRBJ2-7
CDR3: CASSARQGVHEQYF

V: TRBV7-8
J: TRBJ2-3
CDR3: CASSLLGTTTDTQYF

V: TRBV6-2/TRBV6-3
J: TRBJ2-3
CDR3: CASSSDRDGRDTQYF

V: TRBV5-1
J: TRBJ2-1
CDR3: CASRARGAAEQFF

V: TRBV28
J: TRBJ2-5
CDR3: CASSKGGTSGGETQYF

V: TRBV6-5
J: TRBJ2-3
CDR3: CASSYDSTDTQYF

V: TRBV5-1
J: TRBJ1-1
CDR3: CASSPNSLPFLGTEAFF

V: TRBV28
J: TRBJ2-7
CDR3: CASLRTGSWEQYF

V: TRBV6-1
J: TRBJ2-7
CDR3: CASRLGGGSYEQYF

V: TRBV28
J: TRBJ2-1
CDR3: CASKLSGGGYNEQFF

V: TRBV11-1
J: TRBJ1-1
CDR3: CASSSTGYSPEAFF